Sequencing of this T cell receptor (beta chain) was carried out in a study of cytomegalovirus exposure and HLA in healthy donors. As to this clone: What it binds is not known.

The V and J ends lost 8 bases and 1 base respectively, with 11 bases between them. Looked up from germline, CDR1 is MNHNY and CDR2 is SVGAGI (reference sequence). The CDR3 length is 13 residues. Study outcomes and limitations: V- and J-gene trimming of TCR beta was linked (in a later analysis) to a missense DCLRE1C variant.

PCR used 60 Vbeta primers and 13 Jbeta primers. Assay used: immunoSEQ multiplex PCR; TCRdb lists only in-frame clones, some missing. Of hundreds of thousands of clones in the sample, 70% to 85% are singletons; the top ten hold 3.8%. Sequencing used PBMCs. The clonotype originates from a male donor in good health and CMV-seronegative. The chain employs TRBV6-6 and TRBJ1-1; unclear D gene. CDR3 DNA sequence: TGTGCCAGCGGGTCTGGGCGGAACACTGAAGCTTTCTTT. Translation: CASGSGRNTEAFF.